This entry lists 11 T cell receptor beta chains sequenced from one sample in a study of cytomegalovirus exposure and HLA in healthy donors. Vbeta (60) and Jbeta (13) primers were used in the PCR. Repertoires were generated with immunoSEQ multiplex PCR, while TCRdb's copy carries only in-frame clones and drops some. The sample holds 70,000 to 90,000 clones, around 66% seen once. Input material: PBMCs. These receptors were obtained from a man in his fifties or sixties in good health and CMV-seropositive.

This chain uses TRBV27 with TRBJ1-5; D gene uncertain. This CDR3 comprises 15 residues. V lost 6 bases to trimming and J lost 2 bases, with 14 bases between them. Germline V gives CDR1 MNHEY, CDR2 SMNVEV (reference sequence). CDR3 protein: CASSVGSARNQPQHF. CDR3 coding DNA: TGTGCCAGCAGCGTCGGGTCGGCACGCAATCAGCCCCAGCATTTT.

V is TRBV30 and J is TRBJ2-7, with 10 bases aligning to TRBD1. J gave up 1 base and V 2 bases, and 8 bases lay outside the gene matches. Per the germline V gene, CDR1 is GTSNPN and CDR2 is SVGIG (reference sequence). The length of the CDR3 is 16 residues. This CDR3 is CAWSRRWTGGSYEQYF. The CDR3 nucleotides read TGTGCCTGGAGTAGACGTTGGACAGGGGGTTCCTACGAGCAGTACTTC.

The chain carries TRBV2 and TRBJ2-7, with TRBD1 as a possible D gene (6 bases). The germline V gene encodes CDR1 SNHLY and CDR2 FYNNEI. V lost 4 bases, J lost 1 base, and 14 bases lay in between. The CDR3 runs to 15 residues. Here the CDR3 DNA reads TGTGCCAGCAGTGCGTGGCAGGGGCTATCCTACGAGCAGTACTTC. This gives the protein CASSAWQGLSYEQYF.

V is TRBV7-9 and J is TRBJ2-7; 7 nucleotides match TRBD1. Trimming cost V 5 bases and J 4 bases; bases outside gene matches: 2. Germline V lookup: CDR1 SEHNR, CDR2 FQNEAQ (reference sequence). This CDR3 is built from 12 residues. In DNA form, the CDR3 reads TGTGCCAGCAGCCTGACAGGGTACGAGCAGTACTTC. This gives the protein CASSLTGYEQYF.

V is TRBV28 and J is TRBJ2-3; 8 bases match TRBD2. Germline V gives CDR1 MDHEN, CDR2 SYDVKM. V shed 6 bases and J 5 bases; nucleotides not matched to a gene: 10. This CDR3 has 15 residues. Here the CDR3 reads CASSPPGTRGDTQYF. In DNA form, the CDR3 reads TGTGCCAGCAGCCCTCCGGGGACTAGAGGAGATACGCAGTATTTT.

The CDR3 sequence: CASMVLPGGYEQYF. For the CDR3, the DNA is TGCGCCAGCATGGTCCTCCCGGGGGGTTACGAGCAGTACTTC. This chain uses TRBV5-1 with TRBJ2-7; 7 positions agree with TRBD2. J lost 4 bases, V lost 6 bases, and 10 bases had no gene match. Germline V gene sequence: CDR1 SGHRS, CDR2 YFSETQ. This CDR3 has 14 residues. The full variable domain, completed using reference TRBV5-1 and TRBJ2-7, is KAGVTQTPRYLIKTRGQQVTLSCSPISGHRSVSWYQQTPGQGLQFLFEYFSETQRNKGNFPGRFSGRQFSNSRSEMNVSTLELGDSALYLCASMVLPGGYEQYFGPGTRLTVT.

This sequence joins TRBV27 and TRBJ1-6; 8 bases align to TRBD1. Germline CDR1 MNHEY, CDR2 SMNVEV (reference sequence). The CDR3 sequence is 16 residues long. Germline trimming cut 8 bases from V and 4 bases from J; bases unmatched to any gene: 10. The CDR3, as DNA: TGTGCCAGCCGAAAGACAGGGGACTATTATAATTCACCCCTCCACTTT. It translates to CASRKTGDYYNSPLHF.

The chain uses TRBV11-2 and TRBJ2-3, with D maybe TRBD2 (5 bases). From germline, CDR1 is SGHAT and CDR2 FQNNGV. V shed 5 bases and J shed 0 bases, with 9 bases lying between them. The CDR3 is 14 residues long. CDR3 in amino acids: CASSPGLSTDTQYF. The CDR3 nucleotides read TGTGCCAGCAGCCCAGGACTGAGCACAGATACGCAGTATTTT.

The chain couples TRBV5-1 to TRBJ2-3; 11 bases are shared with TRBD2. The germline CDR1 and CDR2 sequences are SGHRS and YFSETQ. CDR3 length: 18 amino acids. With V trimmed by 5 bases and J by 0 bases, 11 bases remained unmatched. The chain's CDR3 is CASSPGLAVDTSTDTQYF. CDR3 sequence (DNA): TGCGCCAGCAGTCCGGGACTAGCGGTTGACACTAGCACAGATACGCAGTATTTT.

The chain couples TRBV10-3 to TRBJ1-3, with a tentative D call TRBD1 (5 bases). The CDR3 has 15 residues. V was pared by 6 bases and J by 0 bases, with 12 bases between. The germline gives CDR1 ENHRY, CDR2 SYGVKD. The CDR3: CAISPRDFSGNTIYF. Here the CDR3 DNA reads TGTGCCATCAGCCCCAGGGACTTCTCTGGAAACACCATATATTTT.

The CDR3 sequence is CASSLDARAYEQYF. In nucleotides, the CDR3 is TGTGCCAGCAGCTTGGATGCCAGGGCCTACGAGCAGTACTTC. The chain employs TRBV5-5 and TRBJ2-7; possible D gene TRBD1, 5 bases. The CDR3 is 14 amino acids. V lost 0 bases to trimming and J lost 2 bases, with 9 bases between them. In germline, CDR1 is SGHKS, CDR2 YYEKEE (reference sequence).